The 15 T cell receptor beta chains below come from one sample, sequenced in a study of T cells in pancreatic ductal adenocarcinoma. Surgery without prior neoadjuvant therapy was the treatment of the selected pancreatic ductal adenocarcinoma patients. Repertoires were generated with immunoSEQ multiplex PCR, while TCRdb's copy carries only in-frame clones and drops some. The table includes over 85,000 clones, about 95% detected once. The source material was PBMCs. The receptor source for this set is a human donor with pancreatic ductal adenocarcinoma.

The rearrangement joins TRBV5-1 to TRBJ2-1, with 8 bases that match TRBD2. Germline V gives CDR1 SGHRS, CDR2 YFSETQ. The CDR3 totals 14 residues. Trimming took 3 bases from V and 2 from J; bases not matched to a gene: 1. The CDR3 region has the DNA TGCGCCAGCAGCTCGGGACTAGCCTACAATGAGCAGTTCTTC. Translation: CASSSGLAYNEQFF. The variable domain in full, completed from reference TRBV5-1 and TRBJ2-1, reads KAGVTQTPRYLIKTRGQQVTLSCSPISGHRSVSWYQQTPGQGLQFLFEYFSETQRNKGNFPGRFSGRQFSNSRSEMNVSTLELGDSALYLCASSSGLAYNEQFFGPGTRLTVL.

CDR3 sequence reads: CASSLRDSPYEQYF. The CDR3 region has the DNA TGTGCCAGCAGCTTGCGGGACAGTCCCTACGAGCAGTACTTC. This chain connects TRBV5-6 to TRBJ2-7; 7 bases line up with TRBD1. This CDR3 region has 14 residues. CDR1 SGHDT and CDR2 YYEEEE come from the germline V gene. V shed 1 base and J 2 bases; nucleotides not matched to a gene: 3.

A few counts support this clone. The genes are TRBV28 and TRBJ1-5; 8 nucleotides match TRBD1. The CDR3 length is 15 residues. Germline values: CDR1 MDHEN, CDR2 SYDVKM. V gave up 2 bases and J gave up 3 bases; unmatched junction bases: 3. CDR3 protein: CASSLPDRANQPQHF. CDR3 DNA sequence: TGTGCCAGCAGTTTACCGGACAGGGCCAATCAGCCCCAGCATTTT.

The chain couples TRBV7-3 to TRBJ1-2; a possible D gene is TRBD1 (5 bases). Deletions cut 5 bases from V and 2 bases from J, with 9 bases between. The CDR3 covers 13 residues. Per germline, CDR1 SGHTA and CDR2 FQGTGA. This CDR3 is CASSLPGNYGYTF. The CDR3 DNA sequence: TGTGCCAGCAGCCTGCCAGGGAACTATGGCTACACCTTC. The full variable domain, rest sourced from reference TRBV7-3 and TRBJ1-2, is GAGVSQTPSNKVTEKGKYVELRCDPISGHTALYWYRQSLGQGPEFLIYFQGTGAADDSGLPNDRFFAVRPEGSVSTLKIQRTERGDSAVYLCASSLPGNYGYTFGSGTRLTVV.

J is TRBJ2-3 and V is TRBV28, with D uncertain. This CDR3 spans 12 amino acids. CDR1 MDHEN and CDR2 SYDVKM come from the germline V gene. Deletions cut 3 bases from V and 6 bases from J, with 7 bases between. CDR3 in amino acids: CASSLLRDTQYF. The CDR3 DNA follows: TGTGCCAGCAGTTTGCTGAGGGATACGCAGTATTTT. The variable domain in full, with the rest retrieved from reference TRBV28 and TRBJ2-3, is DVKVTQSSRYLVKRTGEKVFLECVQDMDHENMFWYRQDPGLGLRLIYFSYDVKMKEKGDIPEGYSVSREKKERFSLILESASTNQTSMYLCASSLLRDTQYFGPGTRLTVL.

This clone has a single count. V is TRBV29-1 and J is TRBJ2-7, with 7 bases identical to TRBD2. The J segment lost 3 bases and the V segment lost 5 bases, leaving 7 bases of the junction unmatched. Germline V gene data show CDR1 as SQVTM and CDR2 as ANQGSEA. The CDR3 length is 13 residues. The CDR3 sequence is CSVSGASNYEQYF. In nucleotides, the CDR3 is TGCAGCGTTAGCGGGGCCTCCAACTACGAGCAGTACTTC.

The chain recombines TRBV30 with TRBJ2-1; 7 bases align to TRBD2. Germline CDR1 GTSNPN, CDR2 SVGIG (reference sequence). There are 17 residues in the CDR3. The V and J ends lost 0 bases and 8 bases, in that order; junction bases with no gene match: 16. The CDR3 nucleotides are TGTGCCTGGAGTGTACAAGTTATTAGCGGGTATGTCTATGAGCAGTTCTTC. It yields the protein CAWSVQVISGYVYEQFF.

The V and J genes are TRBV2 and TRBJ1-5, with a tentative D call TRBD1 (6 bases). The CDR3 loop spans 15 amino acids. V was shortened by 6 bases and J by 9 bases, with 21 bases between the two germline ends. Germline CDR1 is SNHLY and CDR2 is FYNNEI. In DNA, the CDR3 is TGTGCCAGCAGCCCTCAGGTGCAGGGGACCCCGCCCCAGCATTTT. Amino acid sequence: CASSPQVQGTPPQHF. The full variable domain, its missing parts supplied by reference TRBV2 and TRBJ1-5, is EPEVTQTPSHQVTQMGQEVILRCVPISNHLYFYWYRQILGQKVEFLVSFYNNEISEKSEIFDDQFSVERPDGSNFTLKIRSTKLEDSAMYFCASSPQVQGTPPQHFGDGTRLSIL.

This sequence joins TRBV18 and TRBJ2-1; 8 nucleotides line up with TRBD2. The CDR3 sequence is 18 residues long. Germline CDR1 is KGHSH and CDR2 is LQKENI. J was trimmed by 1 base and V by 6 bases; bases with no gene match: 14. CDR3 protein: CASSPGASGRSSYNEQFF. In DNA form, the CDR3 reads TGTGCCAGCTCCCCCGGGGCCAGCGGGAGAAGTTCCTACAATGAGCAGTTCTTC. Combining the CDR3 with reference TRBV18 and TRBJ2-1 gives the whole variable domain NAGVMQNPRHLVRRRGQEARLRCSPMKGHSHVYWYRQLPEEGLKFMVYLQKENIIDESGMPKERFSAEFPKEGPSILRIQQVVRGDSAAYFCASSPGASGRSSYNEQFFGPGTRLTVL.

The CDR3 region has the DNA TGTGCCACCAGCCCTGCTGGGCTAGCCAAAAACATTCAGTACTTC. This translates into CATSPAGLAKNIQYF. The chain uses TRBV15 and TRBJ2-4; D ambiguous. From germline, CDR1 is LNHNV and CDR2 YYDKDF (reference sequence). Trimming removed 5 bases at V and 0 bases at J, with 11 bases between. The CDR3 extends over 15 amino acids.

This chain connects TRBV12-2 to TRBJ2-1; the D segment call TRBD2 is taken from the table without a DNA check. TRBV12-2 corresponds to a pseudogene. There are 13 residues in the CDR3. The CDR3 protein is CASGGGLYNEQFF. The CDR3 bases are TGTGCAAGTGGAGGGGGACTATACAATGAGCAGTTCTTC.

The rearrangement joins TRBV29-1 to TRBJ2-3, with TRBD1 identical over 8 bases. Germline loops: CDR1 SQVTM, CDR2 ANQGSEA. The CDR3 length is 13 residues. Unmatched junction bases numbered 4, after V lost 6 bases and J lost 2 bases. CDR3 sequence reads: CSVGTGVTDTQYF. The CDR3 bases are TGCAGCGTGGGGACAGGAGTCACAGATACGCAGTATTTT.

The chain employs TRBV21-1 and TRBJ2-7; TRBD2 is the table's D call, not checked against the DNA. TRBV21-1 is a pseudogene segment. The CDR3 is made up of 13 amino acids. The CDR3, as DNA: TGTGCCAGCAGCAAAGTTCAAGGGAGCGAGCAGTACTTC. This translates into CASSKVQGSEQYF.

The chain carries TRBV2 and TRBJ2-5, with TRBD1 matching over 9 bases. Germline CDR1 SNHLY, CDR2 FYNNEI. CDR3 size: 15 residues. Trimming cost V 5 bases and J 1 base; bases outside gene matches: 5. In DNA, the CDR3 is TGTGCCAGCAGTTTTTACAGGGGGCCCCAAGAGACCCAGTACTTC. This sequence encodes CASSFYRGPQETQYF.

This chain's CDR3 is CASSDMLAGVGELFF. CDR3 DNA: TGTGCCAGCAGTGATATGCTAGCGGGAGTTGGGGAGCTGTTTTTT. The chain has TRBV25-1 and TRBJ2-2, with 10 bases that match TRBD2. Germline V gives CDR1 MGHDK, CDR2 SYGVNS. This CDR3 contains 15 residues. Trimming took 3 bases from V and 8 from J; bases not matched to a gene: 6.